The entry that follows covers one TCR beta chain sequence. What antigen it recognizes has not been identified. Base qualities are not provided; no much larger clone lies one nucleotide away. The CDR3, from cysteine to phenylalanine, totals 14 residues. Just the 42-base CDR3 DNA is kept, in frame starting at base 1. CDR1 and CDR2, per the germline V gene, are SGHAT and FQNNGV. The V end loses 2 bases and the J end loses 3 bases, and a stretch of 11 bases separates them. The sample originates from a study of a mutant IDH1 vaccine in newly diagnosed glioma (dated by TCRdb to the early 2020s). Broadly, across the study: Of the roughly 34 treated patients, about 62% were male and about 40% were female, and the mean age was around 40 years. Prior to enrollment, standard therapy consisting of radiotherapy alone, temozolomide alone, or radiochemotherapy with temozolomide had been administered to patients, with the combination being received by most patients. For exploratory analyses, about two dozen treated patients had longitudinal TCRB deep sequencing done wherever samples were available. Peripheral blood was drawn at six visits: V03 (baseline), V05, V07, V10, V12 and V13.

What the work shows at the level of the full study, not this receptor alone: Pseudoprogression appeared unrelated to alterations in the top peripheral T cell clonotypes detected by TCRB sequencing. It was noted by the authors that analyses of patient blood samples could not be reproduced owing to sample limitations. PBMC samples for TCRB deep sequencing were selected based on availability. Vaccine-induced immune responses across multiple MHC alleles were detected in 85% to 95% of patients.

In the paper's terms, the time point label means: baseline, week 1 (first vaccination visit). What this sample's treatment or condition label stands for: pre-vaccination baseline after standard-of-care therapy. Newly diagnosed WHO grade 3 or 4 IDH1-mutant astrocytomas showing loss of nuclear ATRX were present in the donors. The samples were drawn from NOA16, a multicentre, single-arm, open-label phase I trial in Germany that tested a mutant IDH1 peptide vaccine in humans for the first time. For immunogenicity testing, the blood drawn at visit V03 was used as the baseline sample. Genomic DNA for TCRB sequencing was isolated from EDTA blood with the DNeasy Blood and Tissue Kit. Library generation was performed with the immunoSEQ multiplex PCR assay. Rearranged TCR beta chain sequences were amplified with the hsTCRB Kit following the manufacturer's protocol. TCRB libraries were sequenced on an Illumina MiSeq. Per the source publication's procedure: Demultiplexing, trimming and gene mapping were performed with the kit vendor's proprietary platform. TCRdb took over this immuneACCESS table, retaining in-frame rearrangements with V and J assigned. Such tables are incomplete; in checked studies, under half of the missing clones stem from an unresolved V gene, and the remainder is unexplained. V and J calls plus clone size are reproduced from that table; the DNA served to infer D and trimming. Within this sample are under 75,000 clones, with around 92% of them counted one time only. Together, the top ten hold roughly 2.5% of the sample.

This sequence was found in a man aged 45-65 years with glioma. Source: PBMCs, taken from a glioma patient treated with radiotherapy, temozolomide or both. The rearranged chain carries TRBV11-2 and TRBJ2-7; no D gene can be assigned with confidence. CDR3 region: CASSLNPAGYEQYF. The DNA is TGTGCCAGCAGCTTAAATCCGGCAGGCTACGAGCAGTACTTC. Joined to the reference TRBV11-2 and TRBJ2-7 proteins, this CDR3 gives the full variable domain: EAGVAQSPRYKIIEKRQSVAFWCNPISGHATLYWYQQILGQGPKLLIQFQNNGVVDDSQLPKDRFSAERLKGVDSTLKIQPAKLEDSAVYLCASSLNPAGYEQYFGPGTRLTVT.